Listed below are T cell receptor beta chains from one sample, sequenced in a study of identical twins. Each CDR3 protein gets one entry after TCRdb re-called the 5' RACE reads with MiXCR. The repertoire holds 250,000 or so distinct CDR3 sequences, with about 8.3% as singletons. The same specimen was also included in a second study, on yellow fever vaccine responses in identical twins.

The sample comprised CD8+ T cells sorted from blood. The receptor set was obtained from a woman aged 18-29 years in good health. Both conserved end residues are part of each CDR3. D genes are given only for firm matches. The listing skips clone size in some rows; elsewhere it reads once, few, many or a size class.

V gene,clone size,D gene,J gene,CDR3 DNA,CDR3 protein
TRBV27,NA,NA,TRBJ2-2,TGTGCCAGCAGAGTAACGGGGGGCGACCGGGAGCTGTTTTTT,CASRVTGGDRELFF
TRBV10-3,few,NA,TRBJ2-1,TGTGCCATCAGTGAGTCCGGCAGGACCGACAATGAGCAGTTCTTC,CAISESGRTDNEQFF
TRBV7-9,few,TRBD2,TRBJ2-3,TGTGCCAGCAGGACTAGCGAGGAGGGCACAGATACGCAGTATTTT,CASRTSEEGTDTQYF
TRBV5-1,many,NA,TRBJ2-1,TGCGCCAGCAGCTTGTGGTCCAGGGGGGACAATGAGCAGTTCTTC,CASSLWSRGDNEQFF
TRBV11-2,NA,TRBD2,TRBJ2-1,TGTGCCAGCAGCTTTCGAATCGGGGACTACACAGGAGAGAATGAGCAGTTCTTC,CASSFRIGDYTGENEQFF
TRBV27,many,NA,TRBJ1-1,TGTGCCAGCAGCATCTTCCGGGGCACTGAAGCTTTCTTT,CASSIFRGTEAFF
TRBV28,NA,TRBD1,TRBJ2-7,TGTGCCAGCAATTTGGGACAGGAATACGAGCAGTACTTC,CASNLGQEYEQYF
TRBV28,many,NA,TRBJ2-7,TGTGCCAGCAGTGACCGGGACGGGGAATCCTACGAGCAGTACTTC,CASSDRDGESYEQYF
TRBV4-2,NA,TRBD1,TRBJ2-3,TGTGCCAGCAGCGAATACAGGGGGACAGATACGCAGTATTTT,CASSEYRGTDTQYF
TRBV4-3,many,TRBD1,TRBJ2-7,TGCGCCAGCAGCCAAGACAGGGACAGGGTCTACGAGCAGTACTTC,CASSQDRDRVYEQYF
TRBV11-2,NA,TRBD1,TRBJ1-1,TGTGCCAGCAGCCCACAGGGGATGAACACTGAAGCTTTCTTT,CASSPQGMNTEAFF
TRBV29-1,many,TRBD1,TRBJ2-7,TGCAGCGTTGAAGGGTCGTCAGGACAGGGGGCCTACGAGCAGTACTTC,CSVEGSSGQGAYEQYF
TRBV7-7,NA,TRBD1,TRBJ2-2,TGTGCTAGCAGCCCGAGAACCGGGACAGGGTCCGGGGAGCTGTTTTTT,CASSPRTGTGSGELFF
TRBV12-3/TRBV12-4,NA,TRBD2,TRBJ2-5,TGTGCCAGCAGTCCTCGTCTCTGGCGGGAGGGTCAAGAGACCCAGTACTTC,CASSPRLWREGQETQYF
TRBV9,NA,TRBD2,TRBJ2-7,TGTGCCAGCAGCGTAGGACTAGCGTACGAGCAGTACTTC,CASSVGLAYEQYF
TRBV5-6,few,NA,TRBJ2-3,TGTGCCAGCAGCTTTGGGAGAGTCAGCACAGATACGCAGTATTTT,CASSFGRVSTDTQYF
TRBV4-1,many,NA,TRBJ2-5,TGCGCCAGCAGCCAAGGATATGAGGGGGGAGAGACCCAGTACTTC,CASSQGYEGGETQYF
TRBV25-1,many,NA,TRBJ2-7,TGTGCCAGCAGTGAATCGGGACCGTTCTACGAGCAGTACTTC,CASSESGPFYEQYF